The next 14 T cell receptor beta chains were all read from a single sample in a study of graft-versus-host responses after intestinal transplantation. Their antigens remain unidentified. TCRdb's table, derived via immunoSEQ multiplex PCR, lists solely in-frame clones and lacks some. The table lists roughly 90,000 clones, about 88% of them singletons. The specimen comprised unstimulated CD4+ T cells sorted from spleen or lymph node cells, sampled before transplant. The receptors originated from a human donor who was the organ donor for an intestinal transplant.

CDR3: CAISEVGGQSSYEQYF. Here the CDR3 DNA reads TGTGCCATCAGTGAAGTGGGGGGACAGAGCTCCTACGAGCAGTACTTC. The gene calls are TRBV10-3 and TRBJ2-7; tentatively, D is TRBD1 (7 bases). Germline-derived CDR1 and CDR2 are ENHRY and SYGVKD. This CDR3 contains 16 residues. Trimming took off 3 bases at V and 0 bases at J, with 15 bases between the two ends.

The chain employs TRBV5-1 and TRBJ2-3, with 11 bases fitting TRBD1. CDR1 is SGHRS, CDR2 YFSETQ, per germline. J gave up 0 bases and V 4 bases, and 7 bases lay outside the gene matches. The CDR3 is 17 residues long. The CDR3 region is CASSLSGTGGSTDTQYF. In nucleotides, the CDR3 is TGCGCCAGCAGCCTATCCGGGACAGGGGGTAGCACAGATACGCAGTATTTT.

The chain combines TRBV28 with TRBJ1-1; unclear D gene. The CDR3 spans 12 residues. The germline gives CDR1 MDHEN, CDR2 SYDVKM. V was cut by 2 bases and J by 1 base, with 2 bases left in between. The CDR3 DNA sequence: TGTGCCAGCAGTTTACAGAACACTGAAGCTTTCTTT. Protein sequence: CASSLQNTEAFF.

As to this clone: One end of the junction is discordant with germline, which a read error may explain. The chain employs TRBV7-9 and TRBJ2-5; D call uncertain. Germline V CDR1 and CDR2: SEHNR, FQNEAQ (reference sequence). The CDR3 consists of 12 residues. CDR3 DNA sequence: TGTGCCAGCAGCTTAGACCAGGAGACCCAGTACTTC. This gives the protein CASSLDQETQYF.

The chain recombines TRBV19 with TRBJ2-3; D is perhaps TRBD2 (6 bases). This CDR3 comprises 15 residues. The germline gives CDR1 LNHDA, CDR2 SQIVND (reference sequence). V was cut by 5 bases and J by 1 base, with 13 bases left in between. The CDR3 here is CASSRPPGGTDTQYF. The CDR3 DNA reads TGTGCCAGTAGTCGACCTCCGGGAGGCACAGATACGCAGTATTTT.

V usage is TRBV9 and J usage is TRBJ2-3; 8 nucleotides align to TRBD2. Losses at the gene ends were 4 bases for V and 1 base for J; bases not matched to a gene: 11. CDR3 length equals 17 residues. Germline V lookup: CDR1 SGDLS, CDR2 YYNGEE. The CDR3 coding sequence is TGTGCCAGCAGCCCGCACCCAGCGGGGGTCGGCACAGATACGCAGTATTTT. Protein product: CASSPHPAGVGTDTQYF. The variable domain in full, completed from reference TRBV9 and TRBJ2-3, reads DSGVTQTPKHLITATGQRVTLRCSPRSGDLSVYWYQQSLDQGLQFLIQYYNGEERAKGNILERFSAQQFPDLHSELNLSSLELGDSALYFCASSPHPAGVGTDTQYFGPGTRLTVL.

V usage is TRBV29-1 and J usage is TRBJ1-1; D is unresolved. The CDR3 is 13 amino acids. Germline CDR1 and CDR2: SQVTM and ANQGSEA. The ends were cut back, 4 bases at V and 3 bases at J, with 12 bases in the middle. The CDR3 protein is CSVGAGEDTEAFF. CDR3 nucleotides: TGCAGCGTTGGTGCGGGAGAGGACACTGAAGCTTTCTTT.

The CDR3 is CASSEVRSPPYEQYF. The CDR3 nucleotides read TGTGCCAGCAGCGAAGTTAGGAGTCCCCCTTACGAGCAGTACTTC. The chain has TRBV25-1 and TRBJ2-7; D remains unclear. There are 15 residues in the CDR3. Germline V gene data show CDR1 as MGHDK and CDR2 as SYGVNS. The V gene lost 6 bases and the J gene lost 4 bases, with 19 bases spanning the gap.

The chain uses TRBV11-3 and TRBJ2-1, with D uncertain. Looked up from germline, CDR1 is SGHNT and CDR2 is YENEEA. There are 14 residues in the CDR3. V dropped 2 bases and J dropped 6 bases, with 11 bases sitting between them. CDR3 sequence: CASSLPPRGNEQFF. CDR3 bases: TGTGCCAGCAGCTTACCGCCTAGAGGCAATGAGCAGTTCTTC.

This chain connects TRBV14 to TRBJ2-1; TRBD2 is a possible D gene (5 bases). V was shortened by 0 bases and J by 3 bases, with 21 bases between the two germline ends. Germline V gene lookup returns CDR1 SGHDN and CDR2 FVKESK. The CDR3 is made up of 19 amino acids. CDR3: CASSQDTGRRASLYNEQFF. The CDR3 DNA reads TGTGCCAGCAGCCAAGACACTGGCAGACGGGCTAGCCTCTACAATGAGCAGTTCTTC.

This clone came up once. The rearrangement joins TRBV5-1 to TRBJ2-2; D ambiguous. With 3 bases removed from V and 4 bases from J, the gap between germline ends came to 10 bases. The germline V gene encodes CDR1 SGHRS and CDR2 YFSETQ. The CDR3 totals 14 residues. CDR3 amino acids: CASSSLGSTGELFF. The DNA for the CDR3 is TGCGCCAGCAGCTCCCTGGGCAGCACCGGGGAGCTGTTTTTT.

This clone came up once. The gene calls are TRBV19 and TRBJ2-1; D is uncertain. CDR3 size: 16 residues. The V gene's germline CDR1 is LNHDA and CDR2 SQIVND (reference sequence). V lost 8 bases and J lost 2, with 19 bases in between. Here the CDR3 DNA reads TGTGCCAGTGGTCCCCGGCGAGGAAGGCCCTACAATGAGCAGTTCTTC. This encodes CASGPRRGRPYNEQFF.

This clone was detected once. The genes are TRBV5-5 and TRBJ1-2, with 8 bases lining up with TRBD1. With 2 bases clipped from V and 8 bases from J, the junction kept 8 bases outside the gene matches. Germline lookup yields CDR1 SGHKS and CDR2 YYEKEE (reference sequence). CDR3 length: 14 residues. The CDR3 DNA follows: TGTGCCAGCAGCTTTTCAGGGGGCCTGAGGGGCTACACCTTC. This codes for CASSFSGGLRGYTF.

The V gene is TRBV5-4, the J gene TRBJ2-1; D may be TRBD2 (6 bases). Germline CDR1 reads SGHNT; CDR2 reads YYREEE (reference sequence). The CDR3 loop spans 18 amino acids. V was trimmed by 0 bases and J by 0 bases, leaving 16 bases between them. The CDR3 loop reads CASSLVGGPRSSYNEQFF. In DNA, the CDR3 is TGTGCCAGCAGCTTGGTGGGAGGCCCCCGAAGCTCCTACAATGAGCAGTTCTTC.